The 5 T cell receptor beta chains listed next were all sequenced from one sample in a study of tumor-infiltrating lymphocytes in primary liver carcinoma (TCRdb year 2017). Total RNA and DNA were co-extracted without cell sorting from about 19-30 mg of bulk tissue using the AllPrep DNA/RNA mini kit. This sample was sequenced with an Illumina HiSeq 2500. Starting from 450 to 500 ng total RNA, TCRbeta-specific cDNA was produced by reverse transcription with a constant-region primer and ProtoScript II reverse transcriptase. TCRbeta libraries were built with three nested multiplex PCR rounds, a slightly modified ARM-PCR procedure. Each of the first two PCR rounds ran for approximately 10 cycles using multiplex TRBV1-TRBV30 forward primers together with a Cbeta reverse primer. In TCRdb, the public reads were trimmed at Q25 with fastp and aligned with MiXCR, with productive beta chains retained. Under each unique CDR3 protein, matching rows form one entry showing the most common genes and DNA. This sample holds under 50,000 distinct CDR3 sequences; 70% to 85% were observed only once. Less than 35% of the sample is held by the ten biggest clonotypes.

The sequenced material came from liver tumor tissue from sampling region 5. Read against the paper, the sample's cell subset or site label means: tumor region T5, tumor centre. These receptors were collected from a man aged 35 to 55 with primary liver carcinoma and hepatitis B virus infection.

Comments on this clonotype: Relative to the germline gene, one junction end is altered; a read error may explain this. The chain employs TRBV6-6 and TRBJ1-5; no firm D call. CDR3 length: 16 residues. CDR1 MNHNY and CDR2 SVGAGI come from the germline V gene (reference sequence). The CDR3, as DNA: TGTGCCAGCAGTTACCGTGTAGAGTATAGCAATCAGCTCCAGCATTTC. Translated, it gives CASSYRVEYSNQLQHF.

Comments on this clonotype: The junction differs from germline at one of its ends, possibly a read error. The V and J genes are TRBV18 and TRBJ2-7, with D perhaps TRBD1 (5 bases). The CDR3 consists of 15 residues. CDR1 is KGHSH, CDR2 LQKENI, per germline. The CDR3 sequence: CASSPTETVRSEQYF. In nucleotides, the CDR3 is TGTGCCAGCTCACCGACAGAGACGGTGAGGAGCGAGCAATACTTC.

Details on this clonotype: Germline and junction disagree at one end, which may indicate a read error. This chain's CDR3 is CASSYRNTGELSF. The CDR3 DNA is TGTGCCAGCAGCTACAGGAACACCGGCGAGCTGTCTTTT. This chain joins TRBV12-3 or TRBV12-4 and TRBJ2-2, with D perhaps matching TRBD1 (5 bases). This CDR3 has 13 residues.

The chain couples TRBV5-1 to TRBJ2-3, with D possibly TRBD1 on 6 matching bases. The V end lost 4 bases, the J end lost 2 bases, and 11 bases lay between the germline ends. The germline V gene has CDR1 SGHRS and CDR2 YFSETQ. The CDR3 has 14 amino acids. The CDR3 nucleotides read TGCGCCAGCAGCCCAGCAGGGGCCACAGATACGCAGTATTTT. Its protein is CASSPAGATDTQYF.

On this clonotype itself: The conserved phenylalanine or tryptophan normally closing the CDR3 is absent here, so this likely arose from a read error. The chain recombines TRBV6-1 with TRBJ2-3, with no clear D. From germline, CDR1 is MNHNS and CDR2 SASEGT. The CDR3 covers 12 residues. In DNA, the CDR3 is TGTCCCAGCAGTGGCACCACAGATACGCAGTATTCT. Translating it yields CPSSGTTDTQYS.